What follows is one TCR beta chain and its context. Its specificity is unknown. This entry is derived from a study of T cells in Graves' hyperthyroidism and ophthalmopathy. General study results and limits: In validation, the model predicted ophthalmopathy. These predictions came a median approximately 6.5 months before onset.

Graves' hyperthyroidism qualified as stable when ophthalmopathy did not progress within 18 months. There were TCR beta CDR3 regions amplified from RNA transcripts. HTBI primers were the set used in a first-round RT-PCR of the TCR CDR3. TCRdb independently ran MiXCR on the multiplex PCR reads; one entry per CDR3 protein. The table records fewer than 800,000 distinct CDR3 sequences, over 15% of them present only once. This clonotype was obtained from a man between 18 and 35 years old with Graves' hyperthyroidism. The sequenced sample consisted of blood.

CDR3 in DNA: TGTGCCTGGAGTCTTACTACTGGGGACATTCAGTACTTC. This translates into CAWSLTTGDIQYF. V and J are TRBV30 and TRBJ2-4; D gene unclear. V gave up 2 bases and J gave up 8 bases, with 13 bases separating them. CDR3 length equals 13 residues. Per germline, CDR1 GTSNPN and CDR2 SVGIG (reference sequence). The full variable domain, rest sourced from reference TRBV30 and TRBJ2-4, is SQTIHQWPATLVQPVGSPLSLECTVEGTSNPNLYWYRQAAGRGLQLLFYSVGIGQISSEVPQNLSASRPQDRQFILSSKKLLLSDSGFYLCAWSLTTGDIQYFGAGTRLSVL.